The subject of this entry is one T cell receptor (beta chain). The antigen remains undetermined. Profiled with immunoSEQ multiplex PCR; TCRdb holds only in-frame clones, not every one. This sample has 150,000 to 200,000 clones; 86% occur once, and the top ten carry more than 5.5%. The CDR3 is 14 residues long. Trimming removed 2 bases from V and 3 bases from J, with 10 bases in between. Germline V gene data show CDR1 as MNHNY and CDR2 as SVGAGI (reference sequence). The sample originates from a study of cytomegalovirus exposure and HLA in healthy donors. The study, taken as a whole, reports: Among TCR beta chains, those listed as cytomegalovirus-associated numbered approximately 150.

The specimen was PBMCs. This clonotype was obtained from a man between 25 and 39 years old in good health and CMV-seropositive. The genes are TRBV6-6 and TRBJ1-2; perhaps TRBD1 as D (6 bases). CDR3 protein: CASSYPKGDYGYTF. As DNA, the CDR3 is TGTGCCAGCAGTTACCCCAAGGGGGACTATGGCTACACCTTC.